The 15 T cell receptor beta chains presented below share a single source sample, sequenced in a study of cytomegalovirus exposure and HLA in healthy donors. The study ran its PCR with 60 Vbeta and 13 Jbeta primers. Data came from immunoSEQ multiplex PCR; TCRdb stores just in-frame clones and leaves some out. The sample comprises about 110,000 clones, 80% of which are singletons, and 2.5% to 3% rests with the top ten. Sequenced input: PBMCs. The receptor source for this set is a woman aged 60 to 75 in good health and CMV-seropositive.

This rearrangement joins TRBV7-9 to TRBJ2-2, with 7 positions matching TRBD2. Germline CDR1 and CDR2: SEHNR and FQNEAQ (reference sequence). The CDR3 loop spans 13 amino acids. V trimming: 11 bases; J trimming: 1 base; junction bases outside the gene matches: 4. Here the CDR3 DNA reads TGTGCCGGCGAGCGGGAGAACACCGGGGAGCTGTTTTTT. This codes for CAGERENTGELFF.

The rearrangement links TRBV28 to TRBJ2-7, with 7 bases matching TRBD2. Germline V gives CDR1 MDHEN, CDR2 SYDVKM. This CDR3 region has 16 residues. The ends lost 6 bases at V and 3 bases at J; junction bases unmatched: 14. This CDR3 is CASRRTSRGSNYEQYF. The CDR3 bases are TGTGCCAGCAGGCGAACCTCTCGCGGGAGTAACTACGAGCAGTACTTC.

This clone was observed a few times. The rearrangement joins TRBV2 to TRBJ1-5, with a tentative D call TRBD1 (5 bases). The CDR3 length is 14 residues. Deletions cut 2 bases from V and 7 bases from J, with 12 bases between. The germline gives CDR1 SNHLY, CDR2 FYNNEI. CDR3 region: CASSENQGSQPQHF. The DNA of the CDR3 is TGTGCCAGCAGTGAAAACCAGGGCAGCCAGCCCCAGCATTTT.

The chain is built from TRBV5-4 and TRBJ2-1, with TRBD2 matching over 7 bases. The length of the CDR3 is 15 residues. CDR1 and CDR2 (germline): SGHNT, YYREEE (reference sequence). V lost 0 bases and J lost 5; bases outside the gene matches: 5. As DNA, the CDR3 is TGTGCCAGCAGCTTGGGCGGGAGCGCCAACAATGAGCAGTTCTTC. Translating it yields CASSLGGSANNEQFF.

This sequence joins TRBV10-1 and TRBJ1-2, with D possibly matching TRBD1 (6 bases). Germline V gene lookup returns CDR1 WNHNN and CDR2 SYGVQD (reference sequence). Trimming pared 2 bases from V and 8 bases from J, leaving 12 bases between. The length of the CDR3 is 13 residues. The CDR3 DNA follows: TGCGCCAGCAGTGAGAACAGGGATAAAGGCTACACCTTC. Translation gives CASSENRDKGYTF.

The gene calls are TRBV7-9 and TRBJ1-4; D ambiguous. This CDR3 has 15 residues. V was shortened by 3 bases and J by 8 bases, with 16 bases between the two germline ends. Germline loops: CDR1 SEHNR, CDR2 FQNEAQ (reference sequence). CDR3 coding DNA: TGTGCCAGCAGCTTTGGCAGGATCTCTGAAGAAAAACTGTTTTTT. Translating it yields CASSFGRISEEKLFF.

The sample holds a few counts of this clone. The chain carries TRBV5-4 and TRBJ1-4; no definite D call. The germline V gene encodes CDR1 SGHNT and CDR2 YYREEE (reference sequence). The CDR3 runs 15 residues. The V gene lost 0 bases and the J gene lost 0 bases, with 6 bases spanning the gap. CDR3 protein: CASSLDSATNEKLFF. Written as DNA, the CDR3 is TGTGCCAGCAGCTTGGATTCCGCAACTAATGAAAAACTGTTTTTT.

The CDR3 loop is CASSFDPRTDSNQPQHF. In DNA form, the CDR3 reads TGTGCCAGCAGTTTTGACCCAAGGACAGATAGCAATCAGCCCCAGCATTTT. The gene calls are TRBV28 and TRBJ1-5, with D possibly TRBD1 on 6 matching bases. V was trimmed by 3 bases and J by 0 bases, leaving 15 bases between them. Germline lookup yields CDR1 MDHEN and CDR2 SYDVKM. The length of the CDR3 is 17 residues.

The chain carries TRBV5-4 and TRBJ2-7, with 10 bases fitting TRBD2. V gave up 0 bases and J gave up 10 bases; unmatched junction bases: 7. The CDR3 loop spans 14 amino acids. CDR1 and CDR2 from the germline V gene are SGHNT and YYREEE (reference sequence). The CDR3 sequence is CASSLGGLAGAQYF. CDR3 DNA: TGTGCCAGCAGCTTGGGTGGGCTAGCGGGAGCCCAGTACTTC.

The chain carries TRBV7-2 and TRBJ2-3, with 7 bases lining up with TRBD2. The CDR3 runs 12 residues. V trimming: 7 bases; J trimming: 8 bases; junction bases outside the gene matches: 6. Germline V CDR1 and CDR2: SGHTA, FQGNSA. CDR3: CASTPGGVTQYF. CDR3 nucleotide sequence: TGTGCCAGCACCCCGGGGGGTGTTACGCAGTATTTT.

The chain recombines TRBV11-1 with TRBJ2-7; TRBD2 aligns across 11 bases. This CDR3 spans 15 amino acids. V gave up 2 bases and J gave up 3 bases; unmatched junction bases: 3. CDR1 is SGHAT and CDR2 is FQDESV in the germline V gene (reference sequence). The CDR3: CASSLIAGGLYEQYF. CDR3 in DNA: TGTGCCAGCAGCTTAATAGCGGGAGGGCTCTACGAGCAGTACTTC.

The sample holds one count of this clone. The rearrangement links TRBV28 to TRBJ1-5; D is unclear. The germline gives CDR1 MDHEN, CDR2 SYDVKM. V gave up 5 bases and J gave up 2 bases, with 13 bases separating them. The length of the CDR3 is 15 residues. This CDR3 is CASSIPDTGNQPQHF. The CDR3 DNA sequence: TGTGCCAGCAGTATCCCCGACACGGGCAATCAGCCCCAGCATTTT.

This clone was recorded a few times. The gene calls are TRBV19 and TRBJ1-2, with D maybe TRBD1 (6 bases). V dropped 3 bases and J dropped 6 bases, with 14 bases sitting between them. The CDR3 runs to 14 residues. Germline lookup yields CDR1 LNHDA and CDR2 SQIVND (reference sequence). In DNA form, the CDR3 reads TGTGCCAGTAGTATTGTTGGGGGCTTCAATGGCTACACCTTC. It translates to CASSIVGGFNGYTF.

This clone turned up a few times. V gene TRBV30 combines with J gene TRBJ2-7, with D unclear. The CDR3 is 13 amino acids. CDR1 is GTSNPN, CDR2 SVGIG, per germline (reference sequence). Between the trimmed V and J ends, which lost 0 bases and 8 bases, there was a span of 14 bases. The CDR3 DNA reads TGTGCCTGGAGTGTACTCGGCAGTGGGCAGCAGTACTTC. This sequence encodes CAWSVLGSGQQYF.

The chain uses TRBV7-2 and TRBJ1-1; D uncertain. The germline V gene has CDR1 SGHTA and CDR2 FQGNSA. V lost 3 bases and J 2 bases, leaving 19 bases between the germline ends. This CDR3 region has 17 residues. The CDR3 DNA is TGTGCCAGCAGCTTTGTGAGGGCGTCGGGCTTCAACACTGAAGCTTTCTTT. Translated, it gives CASSFVRASGFNTEAFF. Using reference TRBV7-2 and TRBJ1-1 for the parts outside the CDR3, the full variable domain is GAGVSQSPSNKVTEKGKDVELRCDPISGHTALYWYRQSLGQGLEFLIYFQGNSAPDKSGLPSDRFSAERTGGSVSTLTIQRTQQEDSAVYLCASSFVRASGFNTEAFFGQGTRLTVV.